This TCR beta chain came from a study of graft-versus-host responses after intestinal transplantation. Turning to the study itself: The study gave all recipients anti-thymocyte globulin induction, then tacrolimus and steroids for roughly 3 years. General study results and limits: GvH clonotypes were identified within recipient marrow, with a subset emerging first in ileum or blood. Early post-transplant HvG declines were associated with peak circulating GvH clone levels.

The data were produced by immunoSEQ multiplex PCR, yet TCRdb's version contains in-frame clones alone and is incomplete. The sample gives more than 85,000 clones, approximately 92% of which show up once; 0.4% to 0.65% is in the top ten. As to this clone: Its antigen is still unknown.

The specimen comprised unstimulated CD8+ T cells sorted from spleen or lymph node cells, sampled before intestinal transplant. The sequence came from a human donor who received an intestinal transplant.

The CDR3 region is CASSPEGLAGEYTGELFF. DNA of the CDR3: TGTGCCAGCAGCCCAGAGGGACTAGCGGGAGAATACACCGGGGAGCTGTTTTTT. J is TRBJ2-2 and V is TRBV7-9; TRBD2 matches 14 bases. CDR3 length: 18 residues. Germline loops: CDR1 SEHNR, CDR2 FQNEAQ (reference sequence). Trimming took 5 bases from V and 3 from J; bases not matched to a gene: 8.